The source of this T cell receptor beta chain is a study of blood T cell repertoires in COVID-19. The authors' processing: Reference gene primer amplification gave estimated nucleated cell counts. TCRdb's copy holds only in-frame clones and misses some; the assay was immunoSEQ multiplex PCR. From that table come the V and J calls and clone size; the DNA was used to work out D and trimming. The sample carries around 200,000 clones, roughly 87% recorded once. Germline CDR1 reads MDHEN; CDR2 reads SYDVKM. CDR3 length: 14 amino acids. V was trimmed by 4 bases and J by 6 bases, leaving 16 bases between them.

The rearrangement links TRBV28 to TRBJ2-7; TRBD2 is a possible D gene (6 bases). The clonotype was recovered from a middle-aged man with active or convalescent COVID-19. Sequencing input: peripheral blood. The CDR3 DNA sequence: TGTGCCAGCAGTTCCATCATTTGGGGGGTCGAGCAGTACTTC. It encodes CASSSIIWGVEQYF. The full variable domain, in which reference TRBV28 and TRBJ2-7 provide the parts outside the CDR3, is DVKVTQSSRYLVKRTGEKVFLECVQDMDHENMFWYRQDPGLGLRLIYFSYDVKMKEKGDIPEGYSVSREKKERFSLILESASTNQTSMYLCASSSIIWGVEQYFGPGTRLTVT.